The 18 T cell receptor beta chains in this list originate from one sample, sequenced in a study of response to subunit inactivated influenza vaccine. TCRdb fed the RT-PCR reads into MiXCR, producing one record per CDR3 protein. The sample holds 650,000 to 850,000 distinct CDR3 sequences, 14% seen once. The sample in question was PBMCs from blood, obtained less than 15 days before vaccination. The receptors originated from a man between 45 and 60 years old who received an inactivated influenza vaccine.

Only a few counts were recorded for this clonotype. The chain combines TRBV29-1 with TRBJ1-1; tentative D call: TRBD1 (5 bases). This CDR3 comprises 13 residues. CDR1 and CDR2 (germline): SQVTM, ANQGSEA. Between the trimmed V and J ends, which lost 2 bases and 1 base, there was a span of 8 bases. CDR3 amino acids: CSVERQGNTEAFF. CDR3 DNA sequence: TGCAGCGTTGAAAGGCAGGGGAACACTGAAGCTTTCTTT.

This clonotype has more than one count but fewer than ten. The chain combines TRBV2 with TRBJ2-3, with unresolved D. Germline V CDR1 and CDR2: SNHLY, FYNNEI. Trimming took 4 bases from V and 2 from J, leaving 7 bases between them. This CDR3 is built from 13 residues. CDR3 loop: CASSGRNTDTQYF. The CDR3 coding sequence is TGTGCCAGCAGTGGGCGGAACACAGATACGCAGTATTTT.

This clonotype has more than one count but fewer than ten. This chain links TRBV27 with TRBJ1-1; 10 bases match TRBD1. Germline CDR1 and CDR2: MNHEY and SMNVEV (reference sequence). V gave up 0 bases and J gave up 4 bases; unmatched junction bases: 5. The CDR3 has 16 residues. The CDR3 region is CASSLSGTGVLTEAFF. Written as DNA, the CDR3 is TGTGCCAGCAGTTTATCCGGGACAGGGGTACTCACTGAAGCTTTCTTT.

This clonotype was detected many times. The chain combines TRBV5-1 with TRBJ2-2; TRBD1 aligns across 8 bases. V shed 3 bases and J 7 bases; nucleotides not matched to a gene: 5. From germline, CDR1 is SGHRS and CDR2 YFSETQ. The CDR3 runs 14 residues. CDR3 sequence: CASSSTGEGGELFF. DNA for the CDR3: TGCGCCAGCAGCTCGACAGGGGAAGGCGGGGAGCTGTTTTTT.

This clonotype turned up a few times. The chain links TRBV20-1 to TRBJ1-1, with D possibly being TRBD1 (6 bases). Trimming pared 3 bases from V and 1 base from J, leaving 12 bases between. CDR3 length: 14 residues. Germline loops: CDR1 DFQATT, CDR2 SNEGSKA (reference sequence). CDR3 loop: CSASAGASNTEAFF. CDR3 nucleotides: TGCAGTGCTAGTGCAGGGGCATCGAACACTGAAGCTTTCTTT.

Only a few counts were recorded for this clonotype. V gene TRBV20-1 combines with J gene TRBJ2-7, with D possibly TRBD1 on 5 matching bases. The CDR3 extends over 14 amino acids. Germline loops: CDR1 DFQATT, CDR2 SNEGSKA (reference sequence). V dropped 6 bases and J dropped 4 bases, with 19 bases sitting between them. Written as DNA, the CDR3 is TGCAGTGCCCTCCCCTCGGACAAGAAATACGAGCAGTACTTC. It specifies CSALPSDKKYEQYF.

This clonotype was observed a handful of times. This chain links TRBV29-1 with TRBJ1-4; D is uncertain. The V gene lost 4 bases and the J gene lost 5 bases, with 17 bases spanning the gap. The CDR3 spans 15 residues. The germline V gene encodes CDR1 SQVTM and CDR2 ANQGSEA. Here the CDR3 reads CSVAAAAQRNEKLFF. The DNA of the CDR3 is TGCAGCGTTGCTGCCGCGGCCCAGAGAAATGAAAAACTGTTTTTT.

This clonotype came up a few times. The CDR3 loop is CASKKAASSYEQYF. The CDR3 DNA sequence: TGCGCCAGTAAAAAGGCAGCCTCCTCCTACGAGCAGTACTTC. This sequence joins TRBV5-1 and TRBJ2-7, with no clear D. The V and J ends lost 8 bases and 0 bases respectively, with 15 bases between them. CDR1 SGHRS and CDR2 YFSETQ come from the germline V gene. The length of the CDR3 is 14 residues.

In its sample, this clonotype was seen many times. The chain combines TRBV5-1 with TRBJ1-1; no firm D call. Between the trimmed V and J ends, which lost 5 bases and 0 bases, there was a span of 8 bases. This CDR3 spans 13 amino acids. The germline CDR1 and CDR2 sequences are SGHRS and YFSETQ. The chain's CDR3 is CASREPVNTEAFF. For the CDR3, the DNA is TGCGCCAGCAGGGAACCGGTGAACACTGAAGCTTTCTTT.

This clonotype came up a few times. The CDR3 here is CASSQDSAAGTDTQYF. Here the CDR3 DNA reads TGTGCCAGCAGCCAAGATAGCGCAGCCGGCACAGATACGCAGTATTTT. The V call is TRBV4-2, the J call TRBJ2-3; possibly TRBD2 for D (5 bases). V was cut by 0 bases and J by 1 base, with 11 bases left in between. The CDR3 consists of 16 residues. CDR1 and CDR2 (germline): LGHNA, YNFKEQ.

The chain uses TRBV7-9 and TRBJ2-1, with 8 nucleotides matching TRBD1. The CDR3 covers 16 residues. From germline, CDR1 is SEHNR and CDR2 FQNEAQ (reference sequence). Trimming took 5 bases from V and 6 from J; bases not matched to a gene: 12. CDR3 DNA sequence: TGTGCCAGCAGCGACCGGGACAGGAAGGGTAGCAATGAGCAGTTCTTC. This sequence encodes CASSDRDRKGSNEQFF.

In this sample, this clonotype turned up a few times. The chain combines TRBV15 with TRBJ2-3, with TRBD1 matching 10 bases. V lost 5 bases to trimming and J lost 5 bases; unmatched junction nucleotides: 10. The CDR3 is made up of 16 amino acids. Germline V lookup: CDR1 LNHNV, CDR2 YYDKDF (reference sequence). In DNA, the CDR3 is TGTGCCACCAGCCCTCGGTTGACAGGGGGCAGAGATACGCAGTATTTT. It specifies CATSPRLTGGRDTQYF.

J is TRBJ2-7 and V is TRBV3-1, with D possibly matching TRBD2 (6 bases). CDR1 and CDR2 from the germline V gene are LGHDT and YNNKEL (reference sequence). The germline V and J ends were trimmed by 4 bases and 5 bases, with 12 bases remaining between them. CDR3 length equals 13 residues. The CDR3 nucleotides read TGTGCCAGCAGCCTGACTAGATCACACGAGCAGTACTTC. This sequence encodes CASSLTRSHEQYF.

The chain employs TRBV7-9 and TRBJ2-5, with 8 bases that match TRBD1. The length of the CDR3 is 16 residues. Germline loops: CDR1 SEHNR, CDR2 FQNEAQ (reference sequence). J gave up 5 bases and V 2 bases, and 10 bases lay outside the gene matches. The CDR3 nucleotides are TGTGCCAGCAGCTTAAAGGTGACAGGGGATGTCGAGACCCAGTACTTC. Amino acids: CASSLKVTGDVETQYF. The variable domain in full, with the rest retrieved from reference TRBV7-9 and TRBJ2-5, is DTGVSQNPRHKITKRGQNVTFRCDPISEHNRLYWYRQTLGQGPEFLTYFQNEAQLEKSRLLSDRFSAERPKGSFSTLEIQRTEQGDSAMYLCASSLKVTGDVETQYFGPGTRLLVL.

Many counts were recorded for this clonotype. The V gene is TRBV7-2, the J gene TRBJ1-2; D is unresolved. V lost 2 bases, J lost 2 bases, and 0 bases lay in between. This CDR3 is built from 11 residues. CDR1 is SGHTA and CDR2 is FQGNSA in the germline V gene. CDR3 sequence: CASSLNYGYTF. In DNA, the CDR3 is TGTGCCAGCAGCTTAAACTATGGCTACACCTTC.

The J gene is TRBJ1-1, the V gene TRBV21-1. TRBV21-1 is tagged as a pseudogene. The CDR3 has 15 residues. The CDR3 DNA sequence: TGTGCCAGCGGTCCTATAGACCGTCTGAACACTGAAGCTTTCTTT. Amino acid sequence: CASGPIDRLNTEAFF.

The sample holds a few counts of this clonotype. This chain connects TRBV19 to TRBJ2-2, with D unresolved. CDR1 is LNHDA, CDR2 SQIVND, per germline (reference sequence). V lost 3 bases to trimming and J lost 2 bases, with 10 bases between them. This CDR3 has 15 residues. The CDR3 sequence: CASSIPSINTGELFF. The CDR3 DNA reads TGTGCCAGTAGTATTCCCAGCATAAACACCGGGGAGCTGTTTTTT.

This clonotype was recorded a few times. The chain joins TRBV2 to TRBJ2-5, with D perhaps TRBD2 (5 bases). The CDR3 spans 13 residues. Deletions cut 7 bases from V and 1 base from J, with 10 bases between. Germline CDR1 and CDR2: SNHLY and FYNNEI. The CDR3 loop reads CASIRGPQETQYF. The CDR3 nucleotides are TGTGCCAGCATAAGAGGGCCCCAAGAGACCCAGTACTTC.